This TCR beta chain was identified during a study of blood T cells in healthy people across ages. For this clonotype: What it binds is unknown.

Using a J-beta primer mix together with a sample-barcoded 5' primer, a second PCR was run for 7 to 11 cycles. TCRdb analysed the 5' RACE reads with MiXCR anew, one entry per CDR3 protein. There are some 800,000 distinct CDR3 sequences in the sample; around 45% occur only once, and nearly 20% lies in the top ten. Study observations and caveats: The CMV status of each donor remained undetermined, and this could have confounded shifts in expanded clonotypes. It was found that TCR beta diversity correlated strongly with the percentage of naive T cells.

V was cut by 0 bases and J by 12 bases, with 14 bases left in between. Germline-derived CDR1 and CDR2 are MDHEN and SYDVKM. CDR3 length: 13 amino acids. The TCR sequence derives from a man aged 60-69 years in good health. Source material: blood. The chain recombines TRBV28 with TRBJ1-1; D call uncertain. The CDR3, as DNA: TGTGCCAGCAGTTTATGGGCGCAGTCCAGGTCTTTCTTT. It codes for CASSLWAQSRSFF.